These T cell receptor beta chains were read from a single sample in a study of response to subunit inactivated influenza vaccine. Using its own MiXCR run on the RT-PCR reads, TCRdb lists one record per CDR3 protein. The table shows about 540,000 distinct CDR3 sequences, with 20% to 25% occurring only once. These sequences were also reported in another study, on T cells expressing NK-cell markers.

Material: CD4+ T cells sorted from PBMCs, obtained 11 to 12 days after vaccination. These receptors were taken from a man aged 50 or older who received an inactivated influenza vaccine. CDR3s include the opening cysteine and the closing phenylalanine or tryptophan. A D gene is named only where the DNA matches it firmly. A clone size is listed for some rows: how often the clone was seen (once, few, many), or a class if it is expanded.

NA,TRBV29-1,TRBJ2-7,NA,CSVSSPGDYEQYF,TGCAGCGTTTCCAGCCCTGGGGACTACGAGCAGTACTTC
NA,TRBV29-1,TRBJ2-6,many,CSVEDMTISGANVLTF,TGCAGCGTTGAAGATATGACGATCTCTGGGGCCAACGTCCTGACTTTC
NA,TRBV20-1,TRBJ2-7,few,CSARAPDQNEQYF,TGCAGTGCTAGAGCCCCGGATCAAAACGAGCAGTACTTC
TRBD1,TRBV18,TRBJ1-1,NA,CASSLTGTGMTEAFF,TGTGCCAGCTCACTTACCGGGACAGGGATGACTGAAGCTTTCTTT
TRBD1,TRBV19,TRBJ1-1,few,CASSRPEGAQSQNTEAFF,TGTGCCAGTAGTAGGCCCGAGGGGGCTCAGTCCCAGAACACTGAAGCTTTCTTT
TRBD1,TRBV7-2,TRBJ2-1,few,CASSYPGTGTNEQFF,TGTGCCAGCAGTTACCCCGGGACAGGAACAAATGAGCAGTTCTTC
NA,TRBV6-5,TRBJ2-1,NA,CASSSVGEQFF,TGTGCCAGCAGTTCTGTTGGTGAGCAGTTCTTC
NA,TRBV7-9,TRBJ2-3,NA,CASGSGSTDTQYF,TGTGCCAGCGGGTCAGGGAGTACAGATACGCAGTATTTT
TRBD1,TRBV7-2,TRBJ2-1,few,CASSLVSGGSYNEQFF,TGTGCCAGCAGCTTAGTGTCAGGGGGCTCCTACAATGAGCAGTTCTTC
NA,TRBV4-2,TRBJ2-2,NA,CASSPGQTGELFF,TGTGCCAGCAGCCCTGGGCAGACCGGGGAGCTGTTTTTT
NA,TRBV7-2,TRBJ2-2,NA,CASSLASDRTGELFF,TGTGCCAGCAGCTTAGCGAGTGACAGAACCGGGGAGCTGTTTTTT
NA,TRBV24-1,TRBJ1-1,few,CATSDLLGLEAFF,TGTGCCACCAGTGATTTGCTGGGACTTGAAGCTTTCTTT
TRBD1,TRBV6-1,TRBJ1-1,NA,CASSGFNRGGGTEAFF,TGTGCCAGCAGTGGGTTTAACAGGGGAGGCGGCACTGAAGCTTTCTTT
TRBD2,TRBV13,TRBJ2-7,once,CASRIPGLSSYEQYF,TGTGCCAGCAGGATTCCGGGACTATCCTCCTACGAGCAGTACTTC